This T cell receptor beta chain was documented in a study of T cell changes during pregnancy in multiple sclerosis. V was clipped by 2 bases and J by 3 bases; unmatched bases: 7. Germline V gene sequence: CDR1 KGHSH, CDR2 LQKENI. The CDR3 consists of 16 residues. Here immunoSEQ multiplex PCR was the method, and the copy in TCRdb shows in-frame clones only, minus some. The table records 40,000 to 60,000 clones, 85% to 90% of them present only once. The V gene is TRBV18, the J gene TRBJ2-1, with TRBD1 matching 7 bases. This clonotype was obtained from a female donor in good health, enrolled as a control in a pregnancy study. Source: peripheral blood, taken in the first trimester of pregnancy. The CDR3 DNA sequence: TGTGCCAGCTCACCATCCGACAGGGTACTCTACAATGAGCAGTTCTTC. Protein product: CASSPSDRVLYNEQFF.